These 27 T cell receptor beta chains were all obtained from the same sample, sequenced in a study of cytomegalovirus exposure and HLA in healthy donors. PCR employed 60 Vbeta and 13 Jbeta primers. The table came from immunoSEQ multiplex PCR; TCRdb's copy has only in-frame clones and leaves some out. This table has more than 100,000 clones, roughly 74% appearing once. Sequencing used PBMCs. Receptors were obtained from a woman aged 50 to 60 in good health and CMV-seropositive.

V gene TRBV19 combines with J gene TRBJ1-3; D uncertain. The germline CDR1 and CDR2 sequences are LNHDA and SQIVND (reference sequence). The CDR3 consists of 14 residues. V lost 3 bases to trimming and J lost 1 base, with 7 bases between them. CDR3: CASSIKRSGNTIYF. The CDR3 DNA is TGTGCCAGTAGTATTAAGAGGTCTGGAAACACCATATATTTT.

The chain is built from TRBV7-8 and TRBJ2-7; TRBD1 aligns across 7 bases. Germline trimming cut 6 bases from V and 3 bases from J; bases unmatched to any gene: 8. Germline V gene lookup returns CDR1 SGHVS and CDR2 FQNEAQ. The CDR3 loop spans 14 amino acids. The CDR3 protein is CASSSDRVGYEQYF. CDR3 nucleotides: TGTGCCAGCAGTTCCGACAGGGTTGGCTACGAGCAGTACTTC.

This clone was observed a single time. The chain has TRBV2 and TRBJ2-3; tentative D call: TRBD1 (6 bases). Trimming took off 6 bases at V and 2 bases at J, with 12 bases between the two ends. The CDR3 is 14 amino acids. The germline V gene encodes CDR1 SNHLY and CDR2 FYNNEI. CDR3 region: CASRRDTDTDTQYF. CDR3 nucleotides: TGTGCCAGCAGGAGGGACACTGACACAGATACGCAGTATTTT.

This chain links TRBV18 with TRBJ2-1; D is ambiguous. Germline V lookup: CDR1 KGHSH, CDR2 LQKENI. The V end lost 5 bases, the J end lost 10 bases, and 12 bases lay between the germline ends. The CDR3 length is 12 residues. In nucleotides, the CDR3 is TGTGCCAGCTCAGGCCCGGGTGGCGAGCAGTTCTTC. It yields the protein CASSGPGGEQFF.

This chain uses TRBV7-9 with TRBJ2-7, with TRBD1 matching 9 bases. In germline, CDR1 is SEHNR, CDR2 FQNEAQ (reference sequence). The CDR3 is 15 amino acids. V dropped 4 bases and J dropped 2; count of bases not matched to a gene: 6. The DNA for the CDR3 is TGTGCCAGCAGCTCCCGACAGGGGGGACCCTACGAGCAGTACTTC. As protein: CASSSRQGGPYEQYF.

V usage is TRBV19 and J usage is TRBJ1-1; the D gene is possibly TRBD1 (5 bases). The CDR3 spans 16 residues. The V gene's germline CDR1 is LNHDA and CDR2 SQIVND (reference sequence). Trimming removed 3 bases at V and 6 bases at J, with 20 bases between. CDR3 sequence reads: CASSIRPRITGAEAFF. For the CDR3, the DNA is TGTGCCAGTAGTATTCGGCCCCGGATAACGGGGGCTGAAGCTTTCTTT. The variable domain in full, completed from reference TRBV19 and TRBJ1-1, reads DGGITQSPKYLFRKEGQNVTLSCEQNLNHDAMYWYRQDPGQGLRLIYYSQIVNDFQKGDIAEGYSVSREKKESFPLTVTSAQKNPTAFYLCASSIRPRITGAEAFFGQGTRLTVV.

This chain uses TRBV7-7 with TRBJ2-4; D remains ambiguous. This CDR3 has 13 amino acids. The V gene's germline CDR1 is SSHAT and CDR2 FNYEAQ (reference sequence). The CDR3 loop reads CASHPGAKNIQYF. The CDR3 DNA sequence: TGTGCTAGCCACCCTGGCGCCAAAAACATTCAGTACTTC.

The chain couples TRBV5-1 to TRBJ1-2; TRBD1 matches at 8 bases. CDR1 SGHRS and CDR2 YFSETQ come from the germline V gene. The J segment lost 5 bases and the V segment lost 0 bases, leaving 12 bases of the junction unmatched. The CDR3 totals 17 residues. The CDR3 DNA follows: TGCGCCAGCAGCTTGGGGGGAGGACAGGGCGCAATTTATGGCTACACCTTC. Translated, it gives CASSLGGGQGAIYGYTF.

In this sample, this clone turned up a few times. The J gene is TRBJ2-5, the V gene TRBV29-1, with 12 bases aligning to TRBD2. V dropped 5 bases and J dropped 1; count of bases not matched to a gene: 5. CDR3 size: 15 residues. Germline V gene sequence: CDR1 SQVTM, CDR2 ANQGSEA. The CDR3: CSVLAGGLPQETQYF. The CDR3 DNA follows: TGCAGCGTTCTAGCGGGGGGGCTACCCCAAGAGACCCAGTACTTC.

The CDR3 is CASSLGQPNSPLHF. The CDR3 DNA is TGTGCCAGCAGCTTGGGACAGCCTAATTCACCCCTCCACTTT. The rearrangement links TRBV5-4 to TRBJ1-6; TRBD1 might be the D (5 bases). Per the germline V gene, CDR1 is SGHNT and CDR2 is YYREEE (reference sequence). Trimming shortened V by 0 bases and J by 6 bases, and 7 bases separated the two germline ends. The length of the CDR3 is 14 residues.

The chain couples TRBV7-8 to TRBJ1-4, with 9 bases that match TRBD1. Trimming cost V 4 bases and J 8 bases; bases outside gene matches: 5. Germline assignment: CDR1 SGHVS and CDR2 FQNEAQ. This CDR3 contains 14 residues. The CDR3 spells CASSSGTGWEKLFF. The CDR3 DNA follows: TGTGCCAGCAGCTCCGGGACAGGGTGGGAAAAACTGTTTTTT.

The genes are TRBV25-1 and TRBJ1-4, with 9 bases aligning to TRBD1. The CDR3 is 16 residues long. J was trimmed by 8 bases and V by 2 bases; bases with no gene match: 9. Germline loops: CDR1 MGHDK, CDR2 SYGVNS. CDR3 DNA: TGTGCCAGCAGTGAACACGGCGGGACAGGGCGCGAAAAACTGTTTTTT. Its translation is CASSEHGGTGREKLFF.

The chain combines TRBV29-1 with TRBJ1-3; 7 bases are a match to TRBD1. Germline lookup yields CDR1 SQVTM and CDR2 ANQGSEA. There are 14 residues in the CDR3. The J segment lost 2 bases and the V segment lost 4 bases, leaving 5 bases of the junction unmatched. The CDR3 nucleotides are TGCAGCGTTGGGCAGGGGGAGCCTGGAAACACCATATATTTT. Residues: CSVGQGEPGNTIYF.

This clone was seen a few times. The chain links TRBV2 to TRBJ2-7, with a possible D match to TRBD1 (6 bases). The V gene's germline CDR1 is SNHLY and CDR2 FYNNEI. This CDR3 contains 12 residues. Trimming removed 8 bases at V and 1 base at J, with 9 bases between. The CDR3 DNA follows: TGTGCCAGCTCTGGGACATCCTACGAGCAGTACTTC. It translates to CASSGTSYEQYF.

This clone has a single count. The chain joins TRBV5-1 to TRBJ1-6; 7 nucleotides match TRBD1. Trimming took 0 bases from V and 7 from J; bases not matched to a gene: 4. CDR1 SGHRS and CDR2 YFSETQ come from the germline V gene. The CDR3 has 15 amino acids. CDR3 sequence (DNA): TGCGCCAGCAGCTTGGATGGGACAGAAAATTCACCCCTCCACTTT. Its translation: CASSLDGTENSPLHF. The full variable domain, rest sourced from reference TRBV5-1 and TRBJ1-6, is KAGVTQTPRYLIKTRGQQVTLSCSPISGHRSVSWYQQTPGQGLQFLFEYFSETQRNKGNFPGRFSGRQFSNSRSEMNVSTLELGDSALYLCASSLDGTENSPLHFGNGTRLTVT.

The chain recombines TRBV29-1 with TRBJ1-2, with a tentative D call TRBD1 (6 bases). Germline CDR1 reads SQVTM; CDR2 reads ANQGSEA. Trimming took off 3 bases at V and 7 bases at J, with 18 bases between the two ends. The CDR3 runs 14 residues. The DNA of the CDR3 is TGCAGCGTTGACGGATTGGGGGCCGTTGGTGGCTACACCTTC. This encodes CSVDGLGAVGGYTF.

This clone occurred a few times. The rearrangement uses TRBV19 and TRBJ1-4, with D possibly matching TRBD1 (6 bases). This CDR3 region has 15 residues. CDR1 is LNHDA and CDR2 is SQIVND in the germline V gene (reference sequence). Deletions cut 7 bases from V and 8 bases from J, with 20 bases between. The CDR3 loop reads CASTNRDQFSEKLFF. CDR3 coding DNA: TGTGCCAGTACAAACAGGGATCAATTTAGCGAAAAACTGTTTTTT.

This clone was found a few times. The J gene is TRBJ2-7, the V gene TRBV15; tentatively, D is TRBD2 (5 bases). CDR1 and CDR2 (germline): LNHNV, YYDKDF (reference sequence). This CDR3 is 13 amino acids long. V was pared by 3 bases and J by 2 bases, with 8 bases between. The CDR3 DNA follows: TGTGCCACCAGCAGGGACTTACCCTACGAGCAGTACTTC. Encoded protein: CATSRDLPYEQYF.

This chain joins TRBV18 and TRBJ1-1, with D uncertain. The CDR3 runs to 15 residues. Trimming stripped 0 bases from V and 1 base from J, with 9 bases between. CDR1 is KGHSH, CDR2 LQKENI, per germline. CDR3 sequence: CASSPPGSWNTEAFF. DNA for the CDR3: TGTGCCAGCTCACCACCAGGGAGCTGGAACACTGAAGCTTTCTTT.

The gene calls are TRBV5-1 and TRBJ2-6, with D unresolved. Germline V gene lookup returns CDR1 SGHRS and CDR2 YFSETQ. V lost 0 bases to trimming and J lost 0 bases, with 13 bases between them. The CDR3 is 18 amino acids. The CDR3 here is CASSLGGEIGSGANVLTF. The CDR3 DNA sequence: TGCGCCAGCAGCTTGGGAGGCGAAATAGGCTCTGGGGCCAACGTCCTGACTTTC.

The chain combines TRBV7-9 with TRBJ1-6, with D unclear. The V and J ends lost 5 bases and 2 bases respectively, with 13 bases between them. The V gene's germline CDR1 is SEHNR and CDR2 FQNEAQ (reference sequence). This CDR3 is built from 16 residues. The CDR3 DNA is TGTGCCAGCAGCCCTACCGTGGAGCCCTATAATTCACCCCTCCACTTT. It encodes CASSPTVEPYNSPLHF.

This clone was recorded a few times. This sequence joins TRBV2 and TRBJ2-5, with D possibly TRBD2 on 5 matching bases. Per the germline V gene, CDR1 is SNHLY and CDR2 is FYNNEI. Between the trimmed V and J ends, which lost 6 bases and 5 bases, there was a span of 7 bases. There are 11 residues in the CDR3. The CDR3 loop is CASRERETQYF. DNA for the CDR3: TGTGCCAGCAGGGAGCGGGAGACCCAGTACTTC.

This clone showed up just a few times. The gene calls are TRBV19 and TRBJ1-5, with a weak D call TRBD1 (5 bases). Germline loops: CDR1 LNHDA, CDR2 SQIVND (reference sequence). There are 15 residues in the CDR3. V was pared by 7 bases and J by 4 bases, with 17 bases between. This chain's CDR3 is CASNSPGRGNQPQHF. The CDR3 DNA reads TGTGCCAGTAATTCCCCAGGGAGGGGAAATCAGCCCCAGCATTTT.

The chain uses TRBV6-5 and TRBJ2-3; 8 positions agree with TRBD2. This CDR3 spans 14 amino acids. Germline trimming cut 7 bases from V and 3 bases from J; bases unmatched to any gene: 6. The germline gives CDR1 MNHEY, CDR2 SVGAGI. CDR3 sequence reads: CASTLSGGTDTQYF. The CDR3 coding sequence is TGTGCCAGCACCCTGAGCGGGGGAACAGATACGCAGTATTTT.

This clone was detected ten times or more. This chain uses TRBV18 with TRBJ2-2; D is unresolved. The CDR3 covers 13 residues. Trimming shortened V by 1 base and J by 8 bases, and 8 bases separated the two germline ends. The germline V gene encodes CDR1 KGHSH and CDR2 LQKENI. The CDR3, as DNA: TGTGCCAGCTCACCACTCCCCGGGGGGGAGCTGTTTTTT. As protein: CASSPLPGGELFF.

This clone came up a few times. The genes are TRBV30 and TRBJ1-2; D remains ambiguous. CDR3 length equals 11 residues. The V and J ends lost 4 bases and 8 bases respectively, with 11 bases between them. CDR1 and CDR2 (germline): GTSNPN, SVGIG (reference sequence). The CDR3 spells CAWKFGMGYTF. CDR3 nucleotide sequence: TGTGCCTGGAAGTTCGGGATGGGCTACACCTTC.

The chain couples TRBV27 to TRBJ1-4, with D hard to call. The CDR3 length is 14 residues. V lost 5 bases to trimming and J lost 2 bases, with 9 bases between them. The germline CDR1 and CDR2 sequences are MNHEY and SMNVEV (reference sequence). The CDR3 protein is CASSPGGTNEKLFF. DNA of the CDR3: TGTGCCAGCAGTCCGGGAGGCACTAATGAAAAACTGTTTTTT.